The 12 T cell receptor beta chains given below trace back to one sample, sequenced in a study of CD8 T cells in ankylosing spondylitis (dated by TCRdb to between 2016 and 2019). Results and caveats for the whole study, not just this receptor: Blood from ankylosing spondylitis patients appeared to be characterized by a TCR beta motif composed of roughly 8 highly homologous amino acid variants.

Their recognized antigens are unknown. The protocol used for the library was 5' RACE. Sequencing took place on an Illumina HiSeq 2500. TCRdb ran its own pipeline on the public reads, namely fastp trimming at Q25 and MiXCR clone calling, and kept in-frame beta chains. Every CDR3 protein is listed once, alongside the most common genes and DNA of its rows. The sample includes 650,000 to 800,000 distinct CDR3 sequences, with 15% to 20% observed a single time. The ten largest clones capture around 20% of the sample. Material for sequencing was blood, either unsorted or a sorted T cell fraction (not recorded which). All receptors derive from a male donor with ankylosing spondylitis.

This clonotype was seen more than once but under ten times. The CDR3 region is CASSIVGQPQHF. CDR3 in DNA: TGTGCCAGCAGCATTGTGGGACAGCCCCAGCATTTT. V gene TRBV7-2 combines with J gene TRBJ1-5; D gene ambiguous. The ends were cut back, 5 bases at V and 7 bases at J, with 9 bases in the middle. Germline lookup yields CDR1 SGHTA and CDR2 FQGNSA. The CDR3 loop spans 12 amino acids. The full variable domain, its missing parts supplied by reference TRBV7-2 and TRBJ1-5, is GAGVSQSPSNKVTEKGKDVELRCDPISGHTALYWYRQSLGQGLEFLIYFQGNSAPDKSGLPSDRFSAERTGGSVSTLTIQRTQQEDSAVYLCASSIVGQPQHFGDGTRLSIL.

The chain is built from TRBV10-1 and TRBJ2-5, with 8 bases aligning to TRBD1. The germline gives CDR1 WNHNN, CDR2 SYGVQD (reference sequence). The V gene end was trimmed by 2 bases and the J gene end by 7 bases; junction bases not matched to a gene: 12. The length of the CDR3 is 16 residues. CDR3 coding DNA: TGCGCCAGCAGTGAGGCCCCCCAGGGGGCCGGCGGGACCCAGTACTTC. It codes for CASSEAPQGAGGTQYF.

This clonotype was observed a few times. V is TRBV12-3 or TRBV12-4 and J is TRBJ1-2; possibly TRBD1 for D (6 bases). The V gene lost 6 bases and the J gene lost 5 bases, with 13 bases spanning the gap. The CDR3 covers 13 residues. The CDR3: CASSTGQLYGYTF. DNA of the CDR3: TGTGCCAGCAGCACCGGACAGTTGTATGGCTACACCTTC.

The V call is TRBV5-1, the J call TRBJ2-2; D is unclear. The germline gives CDR1 SGHRS, CDR2 YFSETQ. The V end lost 4 bases, the J end lost 0 bases, and 10 bases lay between the germline ends. The CDR3 length is 15 residues. This CDR3 is CASSLGISNTGELFF. CDR3 sequence (DNA): TGCGCCAGCAGCCTTGGCATATCGAACACCGGGGAGCTGTTTTTT. Full variable domain (missing parts from reference TRBV5-1 and TRBJ2-2): KAGVTQTPRYLIKTRGQQVTLSCSPISGHRSVSWYQQTPGQGLQFLFEYFSETQRNKGNFPGRFSGRQFSNSRSEMNVSTLELGDSALYLCASSLGISNTGELFFGEGSRLTVL.

This clonotype occurred a few times. The rearrangement links TRBV28 to TRBJ1-5; 12 positions agree with TRBD1. The CDR3 contains 14 residues. V shed 7 bases, J shed 9 bases, and the junction held 7 bases outside the gene matches. In germline, CDR1 is MDHEN, CDR2 SYDVKM. CDR3 region: CASKGGTGGGPQHF. The CDR3 DNA is TGTGCCAGCAAAGGAGGGACAGGGGGCGGGCCCCAGCATTTT.

For this clonotype: Given a much more abundant clone one base away, this may be a read error. The chain carries TRBV29-1 and TRBJ1-1, with D possibly being TRBD1 (5 bases). The CDR3 runs 11 residues. Germline V gene lookup returns CDR1 SQVTM and CDR2 ANQGSEA. The CDR3 DNA sequence: TGCAGCGGTGGGGACGGGACTGAAGCTTACTTT. Translation: CSGGDGTEAYF. Filled out from reference TRBV29-1 and TRBJ1-1, the complete variable domain reads SAVISQKPSRDICQRGTSLTIQCQVDSQVTMMFWYRQQPGQSLTLIATANQGSEATYESGFVIDKFPISRPNLTFSTLTVSNMSPEDSSIYLCSGGDGTEAYFGQGTRLTVV.

Only a few counts were recorded for this clonotype. CDR3 in amino acids: CSIPRGGYEQYF. Written as DNA, the CDR3 is TGCAGTATCCCGCGGGGTGGCTACGAGCAGTACTTC. The gene calls are TRBV20-1 and TRBJ2-7; maybe TRBD2 (6 bases). The length of the CDR3 is 12 residues. V lost 8 bases, J lost 3 bases, and 14 bases lay in between. Germline CDR1 and CDR2: DFQATT and SNEGSKA (reference sequence).

This clonotype was counted a few times. This rearrangement joins TRBV25-1 to TRBJ2-7; TRBD2 aligns across 7 bases. CDR1 is MGHDK and CDR2 is SYGVNS in the germline V gene. CDR3 length: 14 residues. V lost 3 bases to trimming and J lost 0 bases; unmatched junction nucleotides: 2. The DNA of the CDR3 is TGTGCCAGCAGTGAGGGGGGGGTCTCCTACGAGCAGTACTTC. Translated: CASSEGGVSYEQYF.

The rearrangement links TRBV5-1 to TRBJ1-1; D gene uncertain. From germline, CDR1 is SGHRS and CDR2 YFSETQ. V lost 3 bases to trimming and J lost 0 bases, with 12 bases between them. The CDR3 runs to 15 residues. Here the CDR3 reads CASSSLTSMNTEAFF. The CDR3 nucleotides read TGCGCCAGCAGCTCCTTGACAAGCATGAACACTGAAGCTTTCTTT.

This clonotype has more than one count but fewer than ten. The chain links TRBV7-9 to TRBJ2-4; 9 nucleotides align to TRBD1. V dropped 1 base and J dropped 0; count of bases not matched to a gene: 4. Germline CDR1 reads SEHNR; CDR2 reads FQNEAQ (reference sequence). This CDR3 has 17 residues. In DNA form, the CDR3 reads TGTGCCAGCAGCTTAGGTACAGGGGGCCTAGCCAAAAACATTCAGTACTTC. Translating it yields CASSLGTGGLAKNIQYF.

The rearrangement joins TRBV7-9 to TRBJ1-1, with D unresolved. Germline V gives CDR1 SEHNR, CDR2 FQNEAQ (reference sequence). The CDR3 has 11 amino acids. V was shortened by 7 bases and J by 7 bases, with 10 bases between the two germline ends. CDR3 protein: CASTELGEAFF. CDR3 coding DNA: TGTGCCAGCACCGAATTGGGTGAAGCTTTCTTT.

The CDR3 DNA is TGTGCCAGCAGTTTAGCGGGCGGGAGGGCCGGAGATACGCAGTATTTT. Residues: CASSLAGGRAGDTQYF. J is TRBJ2-3 and V is TRBV28; 9 positions agree with TRBD2. Germline values: CDR1 MDHEN, CDR2 SYDVKM. The CDR3 covers 16 residues. V lost 2 bases to trimming and J lost 5 bases; unmatched junction nucleotides: 8.